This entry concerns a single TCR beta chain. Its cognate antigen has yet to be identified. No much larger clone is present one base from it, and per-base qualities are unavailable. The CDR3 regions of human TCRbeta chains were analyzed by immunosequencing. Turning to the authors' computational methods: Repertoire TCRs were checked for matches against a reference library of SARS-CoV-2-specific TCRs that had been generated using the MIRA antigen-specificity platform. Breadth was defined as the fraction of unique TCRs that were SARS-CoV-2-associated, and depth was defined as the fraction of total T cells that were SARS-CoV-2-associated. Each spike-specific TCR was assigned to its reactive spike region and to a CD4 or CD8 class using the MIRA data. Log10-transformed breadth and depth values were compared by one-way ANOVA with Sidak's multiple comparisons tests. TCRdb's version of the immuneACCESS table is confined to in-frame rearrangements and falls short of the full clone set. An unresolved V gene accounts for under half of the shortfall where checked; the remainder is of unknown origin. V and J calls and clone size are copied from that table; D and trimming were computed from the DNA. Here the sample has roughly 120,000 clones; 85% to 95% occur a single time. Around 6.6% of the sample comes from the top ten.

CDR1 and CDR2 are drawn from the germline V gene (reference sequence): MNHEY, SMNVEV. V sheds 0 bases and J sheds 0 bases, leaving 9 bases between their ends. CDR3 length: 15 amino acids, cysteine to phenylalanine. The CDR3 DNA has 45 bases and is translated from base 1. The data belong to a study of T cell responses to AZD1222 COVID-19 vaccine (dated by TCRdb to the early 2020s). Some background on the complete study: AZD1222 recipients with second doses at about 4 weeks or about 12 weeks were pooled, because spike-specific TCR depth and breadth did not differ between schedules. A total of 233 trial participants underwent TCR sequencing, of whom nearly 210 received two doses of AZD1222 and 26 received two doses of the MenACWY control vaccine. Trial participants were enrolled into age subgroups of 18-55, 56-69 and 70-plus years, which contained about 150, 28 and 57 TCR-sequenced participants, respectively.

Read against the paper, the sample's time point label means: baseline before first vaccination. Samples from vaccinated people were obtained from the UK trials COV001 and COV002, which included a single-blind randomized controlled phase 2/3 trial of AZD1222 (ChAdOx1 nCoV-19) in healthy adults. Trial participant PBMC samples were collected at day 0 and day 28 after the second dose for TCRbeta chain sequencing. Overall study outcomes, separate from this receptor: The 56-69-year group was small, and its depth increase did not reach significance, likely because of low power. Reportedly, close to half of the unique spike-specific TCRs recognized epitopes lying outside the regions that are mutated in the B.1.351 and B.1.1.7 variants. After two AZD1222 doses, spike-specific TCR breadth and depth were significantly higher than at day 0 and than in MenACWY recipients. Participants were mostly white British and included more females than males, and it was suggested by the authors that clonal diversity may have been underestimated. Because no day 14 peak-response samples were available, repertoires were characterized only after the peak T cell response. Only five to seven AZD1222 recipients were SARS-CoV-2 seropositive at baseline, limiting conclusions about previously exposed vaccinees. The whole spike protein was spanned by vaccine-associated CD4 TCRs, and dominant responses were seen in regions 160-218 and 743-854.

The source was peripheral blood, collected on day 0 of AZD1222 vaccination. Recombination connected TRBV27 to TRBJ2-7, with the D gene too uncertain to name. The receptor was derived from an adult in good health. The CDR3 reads CASSLSYGFSYEQYF. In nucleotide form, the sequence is TGTGCCAGCAGTTTATCATATGGGTTCTCCTACGAGCAGTACTTC.